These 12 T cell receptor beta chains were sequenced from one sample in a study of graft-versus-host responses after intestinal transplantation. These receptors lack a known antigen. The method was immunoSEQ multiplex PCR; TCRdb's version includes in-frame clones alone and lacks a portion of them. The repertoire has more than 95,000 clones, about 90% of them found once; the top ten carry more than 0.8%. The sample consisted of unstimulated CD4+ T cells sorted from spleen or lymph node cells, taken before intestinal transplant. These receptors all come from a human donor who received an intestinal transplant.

The CDR3 region is CASSLVLAGANEQFF. The CDR3 region has the DNA TGTGCCAGCAGCTTGGTTCTAGCGGGAGCTAATGAGCAGTTCTTC. J is TRBJ2-1 and V is TRBV5-4; 10 bases are shared with TRBD2. Germline V gives CDR1 SGHNT, CDR2 YYREEE (reference sequence). This CDR3 spans 15 amino acids. The J segment lost 7 bases and the V segment lost 0 bases, leaving 4 bases of the junction unmatched.

The CDR3 coding sequence is TGTGCCAGCAGTGAATGGGGTACGGGGTGGTACCAAGAGACCCAGTACTTC. It specifies CASSEWGTGWYQETQYF. The J gene is TRBJ2-5, the V gene TRBV2, with D possibly TRBD2 on 5 matching bases. The CDR3 contains 17 residues. Germline lookup yields CDR1 SNHLY and CDR2 FYNNEI. Trimming took 2 bases from V and 0 from J, leaving 16 bases between them.

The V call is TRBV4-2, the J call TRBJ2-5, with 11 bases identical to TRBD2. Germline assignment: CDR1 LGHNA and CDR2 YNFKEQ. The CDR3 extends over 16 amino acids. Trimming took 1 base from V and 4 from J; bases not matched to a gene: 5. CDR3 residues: CASSQGLAGGAETQYF. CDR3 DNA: TGTGCCAGCAGCCAAGGTCTAGCGGGAGGAGCAGAGACCCAGTACTTC.

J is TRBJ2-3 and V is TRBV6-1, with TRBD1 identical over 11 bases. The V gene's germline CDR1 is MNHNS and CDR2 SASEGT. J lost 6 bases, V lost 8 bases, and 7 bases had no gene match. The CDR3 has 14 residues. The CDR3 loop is CASLRTGGSDTQYF. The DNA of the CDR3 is TGTGCCAGCCTGAGGACAGGGGGCAGCGATACGCAGTATTTT.

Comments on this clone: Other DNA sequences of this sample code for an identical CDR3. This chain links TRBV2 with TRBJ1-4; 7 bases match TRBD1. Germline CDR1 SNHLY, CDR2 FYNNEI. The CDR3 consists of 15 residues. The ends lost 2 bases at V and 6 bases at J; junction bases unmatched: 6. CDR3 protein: CASSEPTGDYEKLFF. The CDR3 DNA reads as TGTGCCAGCAGTGAACCTACAGGGGACTATGAAAAACTGTTTTTT.

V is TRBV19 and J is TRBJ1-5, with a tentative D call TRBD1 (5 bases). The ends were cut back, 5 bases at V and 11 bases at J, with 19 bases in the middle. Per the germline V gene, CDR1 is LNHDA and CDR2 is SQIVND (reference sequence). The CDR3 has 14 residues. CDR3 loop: CASSPGLPQGSQHF. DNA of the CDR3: TGTGCCAGTAGTCCGGGACTCCCTCAAGGGTCCCAGCATTTT.

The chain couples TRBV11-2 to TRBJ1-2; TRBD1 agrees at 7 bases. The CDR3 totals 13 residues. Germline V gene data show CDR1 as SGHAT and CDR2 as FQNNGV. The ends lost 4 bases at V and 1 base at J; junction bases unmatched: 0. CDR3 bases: TGTGCCAGCAGCTCAGGGGGTAACTATGGCTACACCTTC. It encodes CASSSGGNYGYTF.

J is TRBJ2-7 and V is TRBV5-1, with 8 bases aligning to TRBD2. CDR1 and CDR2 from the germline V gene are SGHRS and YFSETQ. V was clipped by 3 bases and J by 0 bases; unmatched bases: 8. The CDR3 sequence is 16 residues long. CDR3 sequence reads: CASSSAGGPYSYEQYF. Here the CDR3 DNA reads TGCGCCAGCAGCTCGGCGGGGGGCCCTTACTCCTACGAGCAGTACTTC.

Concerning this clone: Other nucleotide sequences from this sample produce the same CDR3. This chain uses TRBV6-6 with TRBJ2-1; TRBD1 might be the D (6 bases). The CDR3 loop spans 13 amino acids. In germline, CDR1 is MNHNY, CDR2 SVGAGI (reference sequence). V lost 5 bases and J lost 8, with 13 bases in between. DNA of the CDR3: TGTGCCAGCAGTCTACAGGGTACGGATGAGCAGTTCTTC. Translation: CASSLQGTDEQFF.

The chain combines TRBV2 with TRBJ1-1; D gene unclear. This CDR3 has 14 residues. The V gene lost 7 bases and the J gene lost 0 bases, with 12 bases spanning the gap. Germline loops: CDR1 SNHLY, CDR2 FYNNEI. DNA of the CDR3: TGTGCCAGCATGCGTCGCAGGCTGAACACTGAAGCTTTCTTT. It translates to CASMRRRLNTEAFF.

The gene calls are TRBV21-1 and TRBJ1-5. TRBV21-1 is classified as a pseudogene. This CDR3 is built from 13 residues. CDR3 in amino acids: CASSRKGNQPQHF. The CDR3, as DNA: TGTGCCAGCAGCCGAAAAGGGAATCAGCCCCAGCATTTT.

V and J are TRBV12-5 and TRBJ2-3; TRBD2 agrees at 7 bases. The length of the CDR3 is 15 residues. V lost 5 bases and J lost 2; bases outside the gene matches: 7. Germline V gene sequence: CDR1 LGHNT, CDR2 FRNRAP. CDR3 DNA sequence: TGTGCTAGTGGTCTGAGCGGGGCAAACACAGATACGCAGTATTTT. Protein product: CASGLSGANTDTQYF.